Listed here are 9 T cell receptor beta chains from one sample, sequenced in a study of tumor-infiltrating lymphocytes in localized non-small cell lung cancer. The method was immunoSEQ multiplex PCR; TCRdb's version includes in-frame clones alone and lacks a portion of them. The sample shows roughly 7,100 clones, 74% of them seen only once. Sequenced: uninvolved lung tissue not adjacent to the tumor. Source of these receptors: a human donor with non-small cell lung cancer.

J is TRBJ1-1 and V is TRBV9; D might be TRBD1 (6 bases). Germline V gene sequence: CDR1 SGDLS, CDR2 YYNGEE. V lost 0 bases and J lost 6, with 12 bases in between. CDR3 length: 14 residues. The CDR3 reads CASSVGAGVSEAFF. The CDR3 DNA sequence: TGTGCCAGCAGCGTAGGAGCAGGGGTCTCTGAAGCTTTCTTT.

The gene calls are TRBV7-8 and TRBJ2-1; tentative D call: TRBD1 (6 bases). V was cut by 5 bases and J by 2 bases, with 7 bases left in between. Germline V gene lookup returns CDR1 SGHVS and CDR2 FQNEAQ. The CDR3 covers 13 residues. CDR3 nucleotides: TGTGCCAGCAGCCGGGACACCTACAATGAGCAGTTCTTC. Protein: CASSRDTYNEQFF.

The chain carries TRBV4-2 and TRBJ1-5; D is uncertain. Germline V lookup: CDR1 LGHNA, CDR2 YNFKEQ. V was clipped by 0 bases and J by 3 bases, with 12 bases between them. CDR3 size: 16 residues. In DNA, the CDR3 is TGTGCCAGCAGCCAAGATATTATGGCAATCAATCAGCCCCAGCATTTT. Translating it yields CASSQDIMAINQPQHF.

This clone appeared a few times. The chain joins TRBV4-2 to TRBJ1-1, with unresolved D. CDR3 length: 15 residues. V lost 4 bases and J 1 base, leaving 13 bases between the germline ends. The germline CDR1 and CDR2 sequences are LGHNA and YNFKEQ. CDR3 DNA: TGTGCCAGCAGCCTCAAACCAACTACGAACACTGAAGCTTTCTTT. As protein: CASSLKPTTNTEAFF.

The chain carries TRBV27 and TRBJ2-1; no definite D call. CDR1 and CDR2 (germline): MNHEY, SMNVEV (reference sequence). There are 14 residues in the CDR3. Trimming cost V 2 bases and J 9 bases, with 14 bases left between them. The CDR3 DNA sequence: TGTGCCAGCAGTTTACTAGAGAAACCTAGTGAGCAGTTCTTC. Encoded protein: CASSLLEKPSEQFF.

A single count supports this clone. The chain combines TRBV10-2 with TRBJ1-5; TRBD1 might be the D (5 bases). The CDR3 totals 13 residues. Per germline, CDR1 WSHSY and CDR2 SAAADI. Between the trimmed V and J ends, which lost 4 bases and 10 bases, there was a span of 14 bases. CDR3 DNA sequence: TGCGCCAGCAGTGCCTATAGTGGGGCCCCCCAGCATTTT. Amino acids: CASSAYSGAPQHF.

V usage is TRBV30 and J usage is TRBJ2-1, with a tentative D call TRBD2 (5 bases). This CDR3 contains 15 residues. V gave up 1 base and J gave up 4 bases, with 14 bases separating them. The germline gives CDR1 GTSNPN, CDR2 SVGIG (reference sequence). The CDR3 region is CAWSGLAISYNEQFF. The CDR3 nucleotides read TGTGCCTGGAGTGGGCTAGCTATTTCTTACAATGAGCAGTTCTTC.

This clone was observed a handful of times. The CDR3 bases are TGTGCCAGTAAAGTATCTCCAGCACTGGGGGTATACGAGCAGTACTTC. It encodes CASKVSPALGVYEQYF. The chain has TRBV19 and TRBJ2-7; either TRBD1 or TRBD2 may fit D (5 bases each). The CDR3 totals 16 residues. V lost 7 bases and J 4 bases, leaving 23 bases between the germline ends. Germline values: CDR1 LNHDA, CDR2 SQIVND (reference sequence).

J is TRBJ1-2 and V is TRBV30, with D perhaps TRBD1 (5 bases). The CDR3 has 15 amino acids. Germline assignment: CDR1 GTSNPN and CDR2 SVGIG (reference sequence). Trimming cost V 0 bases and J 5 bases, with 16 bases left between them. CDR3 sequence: CAWSVGTAGTYGYTF. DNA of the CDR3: TGTGCCTGGAGTGTAGGTACGGCAGGGACGTATGGCTACACCTTC.